This TCR beta chain was sequenced during a study of T-cell memory formation after mild COVID-19. Study context: TCR clusters largely stayed donor specific.

TCRdb processed the 5' RACE reads anew with MiXCR; each CDR3 protein has one entry. The table has roughly 580,000 distinct CDR3 sequences, about a sixth seen once. Germline assignment: CDR1 ENHRY and CDR2 SYGVKD. Losses at the gene ends were 6 bases for V and 1 base for J; bases not matched to a gene: 6. The length of the CDR3 is 15 residues. General study points: Contracting clones from day 15 to 85 showed balanced CD4/CD8; later expanders favored CD4+.

As for this clonotype: The antigen is unknown.

This clonotype originated in an adult woman who had mild COVID-19 (a few samples of this study predate the infection). Cell type and time point are not known. Sequenced: PBMCs or a T cell subset sorted from them (not recorded which). The genes are TRBV10-3 and TRBJ2-7; 10 bases agree with TRBD1. CDR3 bases: TGTGCCATCAGGGGGACAGGGGACCAATCCTACGAGCAGTACTTC. Amino acid sequence: CAIRGTGDQSYEQYF.